This T cell receptor beta chain was documented in a study of T cells in tumors after PD-1 blockade. Study context: Patients received pembrolizumab 200 mg every 3 weeks or cemiplimab 350 mg every 2 weeks. Peripheral blood samples averaged around 40,000 unique clonotypes and 113,528 templates. General study findings and limits: Blood contained about 42% of the tumor's TCR clonotypes.

TCRdb's table, derived via immunoSEQ multiplex PCR, lists solely in-frame clones and lacks some. The sample shows more than 5,000 clones, roughly 85% of them seen only once. As regards this clone: Its antigen is not identified.

The CDR3 is made up of 11 amino acids. V trimming: 9 bases; J trimming: 11 bases; junction bases outside the gene matches: 4. Germline assignment: CDR1 MDHEN and CDR2 SYDVKM. The receptor was derived from a human donor with advanced basal cell or squamous cell carcinoma (not recorded which). Sequencing used PBMCs, obtained after anti-PD-1 therapy. The gene calls are TRBV28 and TRBJ1-4; 9 bases line up with TRBD1. The CDR3 sequence is CASGDRDKLFF. The DNA for the CDR3 is TGTGCCAGTGGGGACAGGGATAAACTGTTTTTT.